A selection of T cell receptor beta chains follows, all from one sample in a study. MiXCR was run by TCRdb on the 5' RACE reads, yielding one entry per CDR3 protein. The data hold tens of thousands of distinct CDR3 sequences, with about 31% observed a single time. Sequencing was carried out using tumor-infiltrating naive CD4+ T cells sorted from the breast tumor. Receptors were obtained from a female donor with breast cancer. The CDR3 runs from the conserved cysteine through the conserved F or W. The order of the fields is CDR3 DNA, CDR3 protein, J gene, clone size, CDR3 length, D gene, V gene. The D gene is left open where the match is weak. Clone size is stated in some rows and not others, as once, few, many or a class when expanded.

CDR3nt: TGTGCCAGCAGCTTTCCCACGACTAGCGGGAACGTACCATCCTACAATGAGCAGTTCTTC
CDR3aa: CASSFPTTSGNVPSYNEQFF
j_gene: TRBJ2-1
abundance: -
len: 20
d_gene: TRBD2
v_gene: TRBV7-9

CDR3nt: TGCGCCAGCAGTCCTGACGGTAGAACCTCCTACGAGCAGTACTTC
CDR3aa: CASSPDGRTSYEQYF
j_gene: TRBJ2-7
abundance: medium-sized
len: 15
d_gene: -
v_gene: TRBV5-1

CDR3nt: TGTGCCAGCAGCGATGGATCCCCCCTTAACAATGAGCAGTTCTTC
CDR3aa: CASSDGSPLNNEQFF
j_gene: TRBJ2-1
abundance: many
len: 15
d_gene: -
v_gene: TRBV9

CDR3nt: TGTGCCACCAGTGAGGGGGACAGATTTACCGGGGAGCTGTTTTTT
CDR3aa: CATSEGDRFTGELFF
j_gene: TRBJ2-2
abundance: -
len: 15
d_gene: TRBD1
v_gene: TRBV24-1

CDR3nt: TGCGCCAGCAGCTTACTCGGGGCTGGTCAGCCCCAGCATTTT
CDR3aa: CASSLLGAGQPQHF
j_gene: TRBJ1-5
abundance: many
len: 14
d_gene: -
v_gene: TRBV5-1

CDR3nt: TGCAGCGTTGACATAGCGGGAGGAATGAATACGCAGTATTTT
CDR3aa: CSVDIAGGMNTQYF
j_gene: TRBJ2-3
abundance: medium-sized
len: 14
d_gene: TRBD2
v_gene: TRBV29-1

CDR3nt: TGTGCCACCAGCTACGGGGCCGGGGAGCTGTTTTTT
CDR3aa: CATSYGAGELFF
j_gene: TRBJ2-2
abundance: many
len: 12
d_gene: -
v_gene: TRBV15

CDR3nt: TGTGCCAGCAGTTTTGAAAGACCGGGACAGGGCAATTCACCCCTCCACTTT
CDR3aa: CASSFERPGQGNSPLHF
j_gene: TRBJ1-6
abundance: many
len: 17
d_gene: TRBD1
v_gene: TRBV6-5

CDR3nt: TGTGCCAGCACCCAGAGGACTAGCGGATACAATGAGCAGTTCTTC
CDR3aa: CASTQRTSGYNEQFF
j_gene: TRBJ2-1
abundance: -
len: 15
d_gene: TRBD2
v_gene: TRBV6-5

CDR3nt: TGCAGTGCTAGAGGCCCAGAAGGGATCATTCAGTACTTC
CDR3aa: CSARGPEGIIQYF
j_gene: TRBJ2-4
abundance: -
len: 13
d_gene: -
v_gene: TRBV20-1

CDR3nt: TGCGCCAGCAGAGACATCAAGTCCAGGGACACTGAAGCTTTCTTT
CDR3aa: CASRDIKSRDTEAFF
j_gene: TRBJ1-1
abundance: -
len: 15
d_gene: -
v_gene: TRBV4-1

CDR3nt: TGCAGTGCCGGTACAGGGGGCCCGTCGGGCTACACCTTC
CDR3aa: CSAGTGGPSGYTF
j_gene: TRBJ1-2
abundance: few
len: 13
d_gene: TRBD1
v_gene: TRBV20-1

CDR3nt: TGTGCCAGCAGCTTAGAGGGGGACCATGAGCAGTTCTTC
CDR3aa: CASSLEGDHEQFF
j_gene: TRBJ2-1
abundance: -
len: 13
d_gene: -
v_gene: TRBV11-3

CDR3nt: TGTGCCAGCAGCCCGCGACTAGCGGGAGGCGGGACAGATACGCAGTATTTT
CDR3aa: CASSPRLAGGGTDTQYF
j_gene: TRBJ2-3
abundance: -
len: 17
d_gene: TRBD2
v_gene: TRBV9

CDR3nt: TGTGCCAGCAGTGAATCGGCTAGAGGGCCTTACGAGCAGTACTTC
CDR3aa: CASSESARGPYEQYF
j_gene: TRBJ2-7
abundance: medium-sized
len: 15
d_gene: -
v_gene: TRBV25-1

CDR3nt: TGCGCCAGCAGCTTGGGTCAGCGGGAGTGGTTGTTCTTC
CDR3aa: CASSLGQREWLFF
j_gene: TRBJ2-1
abundance: many
len: 13
d_gene: TRBD2
v_gene: TRBV5-1

CDR3nt: TGTGCCAGCAGCTTAAAGGGACTAGCGTACACAGATACGCAGTATTTT
CDR3aa: CASSLKGLAYTDTQYF
j_gene: TRBJ2-3
abundance: many
len: 16
d_gene: TRBD2
v_gene: TRBV7-3

CDR3nt: TGTGCCACCAGCGGGACAGGGAACCGGAGGGGGTTCTTC
CDR3aa: CATSGTGNRRGFF
j_gene: TRBJ2-1
abundance: many
len: 13
d_gene: TRBD1
v_gene: TRBV24-1

CDR3nt: TGCGCCAGCAGCCCAGGATCCGGCCAGCCCCAGCATTTT
CDR3aa: CASSPGSGQPQHF
j_gene: TRBJ1-5
abundance: medium-sized
len: 13
d_gene: -
v_gene: TRBV5-1

CDR3nt: TGTGCCAGCAGTTACTCCCCCCGGGGTGAGCAGTTCTTC
CDR3aa: CASSYSPRGEQFF
j_gene: TRBJ2-1
abundance: -
len: 13
d_gene: -
v_gene: TRBV6-5

CDR3nt: TGTGCCATCAGCGTCTCTAGCGGGAGGGCTTACGAGCAGTACTTC
CDR3aa: CAISVSSGRAYEQYF
j_gene: TRBJ2-7
abundance: -
len: 15
d_gene: TRBD2
v_gene: TRBV10-3

CDR3nt: TGTGCCAGCAGTTACTCCGGGACAGACGGCTACACCTTC
CDR3aa: CASSYSGTDGYTF
j_gene: TRBJ1-2
abundance: few
len: 13
d_gene: TRBD1
v_gene: TRBV6-5

CDR3nt: TGCGCCAGCACCATGACAGGCACGATGAACACTGAAGCTTTCTTT
CDR3aa: CASTMTGTMNTEAFF
j_gene: TRBJ1-1
abundance: many
len: 15
d_gene: -
v_gene: TRBV5-1

CDR3nt: TGCGCCAGCAGCTTGGCGGCAGGGGACAATCAGCCCCAGCATTTT
CDR3aa: CASSLAAGDNQPQHF
j_gene: TRBJ1-5
abundance: -
len: 15
d_gene: -
v_gene: TRBV5-1

CDR3nt: TGTGCCAGCTCACCAACAAGACAAGAGACCCAGTACTTC
CDR3aa: CASSPTRQETQYF
j_gene: TRBJ2-5
abundance: many
len: 13
d_gene: -
v_gene: TRBV18

CDR3nt: TGCGCCAGCAGCTTGAGTCAGTACACAGATACGCAGTATTTT
CDR3aa: CASSLSQYTDTQYF
j_gene: TRBJ2-3
abundance: medium-sized
len: 14
d_gene: -
v_gene: TRBV5-1

CDR3nt: TGTGCCAGCAGTGGATCCGGGACAGGGGGCGCTGAGCAGTTCTTC
CDR3aa: CASSGSGTGGAEQFF
j_gene: TRBJ2-1
abundance: many
len: 15
d_gene: TRBD1
v_gene: TRBV28

CDR3nt: TGTGCCAGCAGTGCTAGGGTAGCCGGGGAGCTGTTTTTT
CDR3aa: CASSARVAGELFF
j_gene: TRBJ2-2
abundance: many
len: 13
d_gene: -
v_gene: TRBV6-1

CDR3nt: TGTGCCAGCAGCTTAGCCTCCGGGACTGACTATGGCTACACCTTC
CDR3aa: CASSLASGTDYGYTF
j_gene: TRBJ1-2
abundance: -
len: 15
d_gene: -
v_gene: TRBV7-9

CDR3nt: TGTGCCACCAGTGAGCGTGGGACTGTATACAATGAGCAGTTCTTC
CDR3aa: CATSERGTVYNEQFF
j_gene: TRBJ2-1
abundance: few
len: 15
d_gene: -
v_gene: TRBV24-1

CDR3nt: TGCGCCAGCAGCCCAGCATTTCGGAGCAATCAGCCCCAGCATTTT
CDR3aa: CASSPAFRSNQPQHF
j_gene: TRBJ1-5
abundance: many
len: 15
d_gene: -
v_gene: TRBV4-1

CDR3nt: TGTGCCAGCAGTGATACTAGCGGGAGGGCCGTTCATGACAATGAGCAGTTCTTC
CDR3aa: CASSDTSGRAVHDNEQFF
j_gene: TRBJ2-1
abundance: many
len: 18
d_gene: TRBD2
v_gene: TRBV12-3/TRBV12-4

CDR3nt: TGTGCCACCAGTGCTCTAGCGATGGGTACGCAGTATTTT
CDR3aa: CATSALAMGTQYF
j_gene: TRBJ2-3
abundance: -
len: 13
d_gene: -
v_gene: TRBV24-1

CDR3nt: TGTGCCAGCAGCGTAGATCCCTCATGGCTAGCGGGAGGAAATGAGCAGTTCTTC
CDR3aa: CASSVDPSWLAGGNEQFF
j_gene: TRBJ2-1
abundance: few
len: 18
d_gene: TRBD2
v_gene: TRBV9

CDR3nt: TGTGCCACCAGTGACAAGTCCTGGGTCCAGCCCCAGCATTTT
CDR3aa: CATSDKSWVQPQHF
j_gene: TRBJ1-5
abundance: -
len: 14
d_gene: -
v_gene: TRBV24-1

CDR3nt: TGCAGTGCTAGAGATGTTGAACTAGCGGGAGCGCACTACAATGAGCAGTTCTTC
CDR3aa: CSARDVELAGAHYNEQFF
j_gene: TRBJ2-1
abundance: medium-sized
len: 18
d_gene: TRBD2
v_gene: TRBV20-1

CDR3nt: TGCAGTGCTGACCCCGGGCAGGGGAATCAGCCCCAGCATTTT
CDR3aa: CSADPGQGNQPQHF
j_gene: TRBJ1-5
abundance: -
len: 14
d_gene: -
v_gene: TRBV20-1

CDR3nt: TGTGCCAGCAGCCCCCGTGGACACACTGAAGCTTTCTTT
CDR3aa: CASSPRGHTEAFF
j_gene: TRBJ1-1
abundance: many
len: 13
d_gene: -
v_gene: TRBV7-2

CDR3nt: TGTGCCAGCAGACCCTCCCTAGCGATTACCTACAATGAGCAGTTCTTC
CDR3aa: CASRPSLAITYNEQFF
j_gene: TRBJ2-1
abundance: -
len: 16
d_gene: -
v_gene: TRBV6-5

CDR3nt: TGTGCCACCAGCAGTTCAGGGCAGGTTTCTCCCTACAATGAGCAGTTCTTC
CDR3aa: CATSSSGQVSPYNEQFF
j_gene: TRBJ2-1
abundance: many
len: 17
d_gene: -
v_gene: TRBV15

CDR3nt: TGTGCTAGCAGCTTGAGCTCCTACAATGAGCAGTTCTTC
CDR3aa: CASSLSSYNEQFF
j_gene: TRBJ2-1
abundance: many
len: 13
d_gene: -
v_gene: TRBV7-7

CDR3nt: TGTGCCAGCAGCGTAGGTCCCACCAGCTATGGCTACACCTTC
CDR3aa: CASSVGPTSYGYTF
j_gene: TRBJ1-2
abundance: many
len: 14
d_gene: -
v_gene: TRBV9

CDR3nt: TGTGCCAGCAGCCAGACTAGCGGGAGGATTAATGAGCAGTTCTTC
CDR3aa: CASSQTSGRINEQFF
j_gene: TRBJ2-1
abundance: -
len: 15
d_gene: TRBD2
v_gene: TRBV3-1

CDR3nt: TGCAGTGCTAGAGACCGGAGTAGCGGGAGATGGAATGAGCAGTTCTTC
CDR3aa: CSARDRSSGRWNEQFF
j_gene: TRBJ2-1
abundance: few
len: 16
d_gene: TRBD2
v_gene: TRBV20-1

CDR3nt: TGTGCCAGCAGTTACTCGAAGGGACTAGCGGGAGGGGTCACGCAGTATTTT
CDR3aa: CASSYSKGLAGGVTQYF
j_gene: TRBJ2-3
abundance: -
len: 17
d_gene: TRBD2
v_gene: TRBV6-5

CDR3nt: TGCGCCAGCAGCCAAGGGACCCTGAGGGAAAAACTGTTTTTT
CDR3aa: CASSQGTLREKLFF
j_gene: TRBJ1-4
abundance: -
len: 14
d_gene: -
v_gene: TRBV4-1

CDR3nt: TGTGCCAGCAGACCCCCGGGGGGGGCAGATACGCAGTATTTT
CDR3aa: CASRPPGGADTQYF
j_gene: TRBJ2-3
abundance: -
len: 14
d_gene: TRBD2
v_gene: TRBV6-5

CDR3nt: TGTGCCAGCGGGCCCAGCAATCAGCCCCAGCATTTT
CDR3aa: CASGPSNQPQHF
j_gene: TRBJ1-5
abundance: medium-sized
len: 12
d_gene: -
v_gene: TRBV12-3/TRBV12-4

CDR3nt: TGCAGCGTTGAAATCGGCTCGGGACTAGCGGGAGTAGAGACCCAGTACTTC
CDR3aa: CSVEIGSGLAGVETQYF
j_gene: TRBJ2-5
abundance: few
len: 17
d_gene: TRBD2
v_gene: TRBV29-1

CDR3nt: TGTGCCAGCAGTTTGAGGGGGCCGTGGGATACGCAGTATTTT
CDR3aa: CASSLRGPWDTQYF
j_gene: TRBJ2-3
abundance: -
len: 14
d_gene: TRBD1
v_gene: TRBV12-3/TRBV12-4

CDR3nt: TGTGCCAGCAGTTTGGGCGGGAACACCGGGGAGCTGTTTTTT
CDR3aa: CASSLGGNTGELFF
j_gene: TRBJ2-2
abundance: -
len: 14
d_gene: -
v_gene: TRBV12-3/TRBV12-4

CDR3nt: TGCGCCAGCAGAAACCGGGCTATGAACACTGAAGCTTTCTTT
CDR3aa: CASRNRAMNTEAFF
j_gene: TRBJ1-1
abundance: -
len: 14
d_gene: -
v_gene: TRBV4-1

CDR3nt: TGTGCCATCAGTCGGGACGAGGGGCTGGGCACCGGGGAGCTGTTTTTT
CDR3aa: CAISRDEGLGTGELFF
j_gene: TRBJ2-2
abundance: -
len: 16
d_gene: -
v_gene: TRBV10-3

CDR3nt: TGCGCCAGCAGCTTGAGGTTATCTTCCTACAATGAGCAGTTCTTC
CDR3aa: CASSLRLSSYNEQFF
j_gene: TRBJ2-1
abundance: medium-sized
len: 15
d_gene: -
v_gene: TRBV5-1